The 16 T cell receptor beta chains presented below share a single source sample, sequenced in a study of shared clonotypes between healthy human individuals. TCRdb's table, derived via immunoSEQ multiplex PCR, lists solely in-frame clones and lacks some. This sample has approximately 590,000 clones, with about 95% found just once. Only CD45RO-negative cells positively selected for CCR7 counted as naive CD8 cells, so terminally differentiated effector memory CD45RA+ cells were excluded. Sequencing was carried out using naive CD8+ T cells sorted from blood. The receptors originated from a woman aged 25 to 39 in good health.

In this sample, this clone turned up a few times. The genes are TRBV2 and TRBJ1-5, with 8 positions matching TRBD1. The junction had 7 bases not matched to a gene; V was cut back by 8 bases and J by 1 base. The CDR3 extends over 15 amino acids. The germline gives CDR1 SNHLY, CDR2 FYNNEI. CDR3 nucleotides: TGTGCCAGCCGGGAGACAGGGGACAGCAATCAGCCCCAGCATTTT. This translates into CASRETGDSNQPQHF.

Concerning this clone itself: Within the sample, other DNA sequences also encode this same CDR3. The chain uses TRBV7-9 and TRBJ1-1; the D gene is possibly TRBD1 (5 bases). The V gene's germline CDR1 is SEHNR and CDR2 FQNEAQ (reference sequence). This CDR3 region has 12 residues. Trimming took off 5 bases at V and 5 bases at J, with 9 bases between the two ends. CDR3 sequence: CASSPGGTEAFF. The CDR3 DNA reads TGTGCCAGCAGCCCCGGGGGTACTGAAGCTTTCTTT. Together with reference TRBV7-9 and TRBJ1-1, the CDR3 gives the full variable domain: DTGVSQNPRHKITKRGQNVTFRCDPISEHNRLYWYRQTLGQGPEFLTYFQNEAQLEKSRLLSDRFSAERPKGSFSTLEIQRTEQGDSAMYLCASSPGGTEAFFGQGTRLTVV.

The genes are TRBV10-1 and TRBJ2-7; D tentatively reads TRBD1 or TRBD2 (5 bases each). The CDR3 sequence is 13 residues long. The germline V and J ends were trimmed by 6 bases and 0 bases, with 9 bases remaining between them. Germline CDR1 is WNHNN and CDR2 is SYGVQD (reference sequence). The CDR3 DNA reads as TGCGCCAGCAGCCGGGACGGCTCCTACGAGCAGTACTTC. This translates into CASSRDGSYEQYF.

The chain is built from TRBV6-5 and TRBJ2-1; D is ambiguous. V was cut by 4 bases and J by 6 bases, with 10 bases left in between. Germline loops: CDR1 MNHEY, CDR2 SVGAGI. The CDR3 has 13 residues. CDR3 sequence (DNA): TGTGCCAGCAGTTTAAAGGGAACCAATGAGCAGTTCTTC. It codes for CASSLKGTNEQFF.

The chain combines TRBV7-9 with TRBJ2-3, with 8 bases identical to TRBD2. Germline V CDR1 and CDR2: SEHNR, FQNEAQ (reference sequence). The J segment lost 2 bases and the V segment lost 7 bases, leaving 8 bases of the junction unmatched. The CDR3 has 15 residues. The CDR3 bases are TGTGCCAGCATGCAGACTAGCGCCCCCACAGATACGCAGTATTTT. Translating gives CASMQTSAPTDTQYF.

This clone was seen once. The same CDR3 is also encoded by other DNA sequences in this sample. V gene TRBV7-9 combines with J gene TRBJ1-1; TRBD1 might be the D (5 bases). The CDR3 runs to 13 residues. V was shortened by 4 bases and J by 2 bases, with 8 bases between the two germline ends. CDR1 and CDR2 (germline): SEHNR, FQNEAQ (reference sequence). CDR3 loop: CASSSTVNTEAFF. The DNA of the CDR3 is TGTGCCAGCAGCTCGACAGTTAACACTGAAGCTTTCTTT.

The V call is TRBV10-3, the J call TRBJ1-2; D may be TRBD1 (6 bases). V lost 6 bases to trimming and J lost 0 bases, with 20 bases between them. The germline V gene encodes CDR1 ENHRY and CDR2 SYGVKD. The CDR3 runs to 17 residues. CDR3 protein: CAISAEGGSGANYGYTF. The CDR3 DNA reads TGTGCCATCAGCGCTGAAGGGGGGTCCGGAGCTAACTATGGCTACACCTTC.

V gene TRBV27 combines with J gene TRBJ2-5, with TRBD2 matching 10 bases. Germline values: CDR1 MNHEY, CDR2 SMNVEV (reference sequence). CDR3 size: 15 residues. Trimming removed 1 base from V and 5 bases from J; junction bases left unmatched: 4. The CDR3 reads CASSLFSGRFETQYF. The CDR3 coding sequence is TGTGCCAGCAGTTTATTTAGCGGGAGGTTTGAGACCCAGTACTTC.

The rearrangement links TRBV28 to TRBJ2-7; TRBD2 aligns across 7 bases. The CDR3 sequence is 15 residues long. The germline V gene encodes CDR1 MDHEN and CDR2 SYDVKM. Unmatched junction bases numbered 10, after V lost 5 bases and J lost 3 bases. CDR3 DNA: TGTGCCAGCAGTCTAACCCCGGGACTATTCTACGAGCAGTACTTC. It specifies CASSLTPGLFYEQYF.

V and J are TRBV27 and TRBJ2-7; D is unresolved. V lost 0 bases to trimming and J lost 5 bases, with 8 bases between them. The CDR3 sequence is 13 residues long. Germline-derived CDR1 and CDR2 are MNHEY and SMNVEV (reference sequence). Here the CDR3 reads CASSLSFAHEQYF. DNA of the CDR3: TGTGCCAGCAGTTTATCGTTCGCCCACGAGCAGTACTTC.

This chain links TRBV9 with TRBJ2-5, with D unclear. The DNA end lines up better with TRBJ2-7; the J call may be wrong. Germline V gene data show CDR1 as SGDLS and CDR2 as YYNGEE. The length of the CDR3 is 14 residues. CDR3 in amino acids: CASSVATDSYEQYF. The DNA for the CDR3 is TGTGCCAGCAGCGTAGCGACGGATAGCTACGAGCAGTACTTC.

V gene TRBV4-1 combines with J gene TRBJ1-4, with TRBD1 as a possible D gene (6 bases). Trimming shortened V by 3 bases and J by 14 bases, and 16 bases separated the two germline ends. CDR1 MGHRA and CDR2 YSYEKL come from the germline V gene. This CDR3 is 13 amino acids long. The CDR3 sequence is CASSHEIGTYLFF. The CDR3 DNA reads TGCGCCAGCAGCCATGAGATCGGGACATATCTGTTTTTT.

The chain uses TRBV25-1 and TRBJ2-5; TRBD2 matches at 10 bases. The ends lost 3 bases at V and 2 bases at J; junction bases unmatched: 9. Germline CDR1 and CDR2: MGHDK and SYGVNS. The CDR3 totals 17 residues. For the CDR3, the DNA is TGTGCCAGCAGTGAGCTAGCGGGAGAGGATCTACAAGAGACCCAGTACTTC. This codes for CASSELAGEDLQETQYF.

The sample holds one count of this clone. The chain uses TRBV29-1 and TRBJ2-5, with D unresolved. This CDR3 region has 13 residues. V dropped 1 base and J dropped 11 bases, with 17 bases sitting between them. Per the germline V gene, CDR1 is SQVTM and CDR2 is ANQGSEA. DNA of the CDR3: TGCAGCGTTGAAGGGGGTACCACCCCGGAGCAGTACTTC. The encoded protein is CSVEGGTTPEQYF.

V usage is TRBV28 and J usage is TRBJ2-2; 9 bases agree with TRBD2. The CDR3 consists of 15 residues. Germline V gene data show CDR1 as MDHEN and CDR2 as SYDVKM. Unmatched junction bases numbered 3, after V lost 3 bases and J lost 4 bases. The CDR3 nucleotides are TGTGCCAGCAGTTTTCGGCGGGAGGGCACCGGGGAGCTGTTTTTT. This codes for CASSFRREGTGELFF.

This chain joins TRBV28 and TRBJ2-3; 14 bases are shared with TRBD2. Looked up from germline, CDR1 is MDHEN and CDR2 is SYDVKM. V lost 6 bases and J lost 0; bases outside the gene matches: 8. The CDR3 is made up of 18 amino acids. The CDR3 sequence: CASSPGTSGRPSTDTQYF. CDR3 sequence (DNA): TGTGCCAGCAGCCCCGGGACTAGCGGGAGACCTAGCACAGATACGCAGTATTTT.